These T cell receptor beta chains were read from a single sample in a study of shared clonotypes between healthy human individuals. Produced via immunoSEQ multiplex PCR; TCRdb's table is partial and in-frame only. The sample comprises roughly 1.4 million clones, approximately 98.5% of which are singletons, and around 0.38% rests with the top ten. The sequencing input was naive CD4+ T cells sorted from blood. The receptors were gathered from a man aged 25-40 years in good health. The CDR3 runs from the conserved cysteine through the conserved F or W. D genes are given only for firm matches. The size field is filled for only some rows; it gives once, few, many or a size class.

v_gene: TRBV4-1; j_gene: TRBJ2-1; d_gene: .; abundance: .; CDR3nt: TGCGCCAGCAGCCCCCAATGGGACCCCGGTGATGAGCAGTTCTTC; CDR3aa: CASSPQWDPGDEQFF
v_gene: TRBV5-8; j_gene: TRBJ2-7; d_gene: .; abundance: .; CDR3nt: TGTGCCAGCAGCGCCCAGTGGGGATCAGACTCCTACGAGCAGTACTTC; CDR3aa: CASSAQWGSDSYEQYF
v_gene: TRBV5-8; j_gene: TRBJ2-2; d_gene: .; abundance: .; CDR3nt: TGTGCCAGCAGCTTGGCCCTCCATAGAGTCACCGGGGAGCTGTTTTTT; CDR3aa: CASSLALHRVTGELFF
v_gene: TRBV5-1; j_gene: TRBJ1-2; d_gene: .; abundance: once; CDR3nt: TGCGCCAGCAGCGGGGCCGTGGCAGGTACTAACTATGGCTACACCTTC; CDR3aa: CASSGAVAGTNYGYTF
v_gene: TRBV20-1; j_gene: TRBJ2-2; d_gene: .; abundance: .; CDR3nt: TGCAGTGCTAGCAGGACAGGGGAGCTGTTTTTT; CDR3aa: CSASRTGELFF
v_gene: TRBV30; j_gene: TRBJ2-3; d_gene: TRBD2; abundance: .; CDR3nt: TGTGCCTTCGGACTAGCACTGAATACGCAGTATTTT; CDR3aa: CAFGLALNTQYF
v_gene: TRBV1; j_gene: TRBJ2-3; d_gene: .; abundance: .; CDR3nt: TGCACCAGCAGCCAAGATCCCGGAGGGGGCGGGAGTAGGCCCTACACAGATACGCAGTATTTT; CDR3aa: CTSSQDPGGGGSRPYTDTQYF
v_gene: TRBV5-1; j_gene: TRBJ2-7; d_gene: TRBD1; abundance: .; CDR3nt: TGCGCCAGCAGGCATGGGACAGGGAACTACGAGCAGTACTTC; CDR3aa: CASRHGTGNYEQYF
v_gene: TRBV7-9; j_gene: TRBJ1-1; d_gene: .; abundance: .; CDR3nt: TGTGCCAGCAGCCTACGGGGCAGGGAGGTTGAAGCTTTCTTT; CDR3aa: CASSLRGREVEAFF
v_gene: TRBV19; j_gene: TRBJ2-7; d_gene: .; abundance: .; CDR3nt: TGTGCCAGTAGCCGAACTAATTACGAGCAGTACTTC; CDR3aa: CASSRTNYEQYF
v_gene: TRBV19; j_gene: TRBJ2-1; d_gene: TRBD2; abundance: .; CDR3nt: TGTGCCAGTAGTACGGGACTAGCGGGAGGTCTGGTTAATGAGCAGTTCTTC; CDR3aa: CASSTGLAGGLVNEQFF
v_gene: TRBV7-9; j_gene: TRBJ2-7; d_gene: TRBD2; abundance: .; CDR3nt: TGTGCCAGCAGCTTAAGGAGCGGGACCTACGAGCAGTACTTC; CDR3aa: CASSLRSGTYEQYF
v_gene: TRBV30; j_gene: TRBJ2-1; d_gene: .; abundance: .; CDR3nt: TGTGCCGGGGGACTCGCGCCGTACAATGAGCAGTTCTTC; CDR3aa: CAGGLAPYNEQFF
v_gene: TRBV7-6; j_gene: TRBJ1-1; d_gene: .; abundance: .; CDR3nt: TGTGCCAGCAGCTTAGGGGAGTACGCTGAAGCTTTCTTT; CDR3aa: CASSLGEYAEAFF
v_gene: TRBV5-1; j_gene: TRBJ1-2; d_gene: .; abundance: once; CDR3nt: TGCGCCAGCAGCTTTAGCTCCAGCCTCTATGGCTACACCTTC; CDR3aa: CASSFSSSLYGYTF
v_gene: TRBV2; j_gene: TRBJ2-5; d_gene: .; abundance: .; CDR3nt: TGTGCCAGCAAGGCCGCTTACCAAGAGACCCAGTACTTC; CDR3aa: CASKAAYQETQYF
v_gene: TRBV4-3; j_gene: TRBJ2-3; d_gene: .; abundance: once; CDR3nt: TGCGCCAGCAGCCATGGCAGGGGGGTAACAGATACGCAGTATTTT; CDR3aa: CASSHGRGVTDTQYF
v_gene: TRBV2; j_gene: TRBJ1-1; d_gene: .; abundance: .; CDR3nt: TGTGCCAGCAGTGGGCGGGTGCTGAACACTGAAGCTTTCTTT; CDR3aa: CASSGRVLNTEAFF
v_gene: TRBV11-2; j_gene: TRBJ2-1; d_gene: .; abundance: .; CDR3nt: TGTGCCAGCAGCTTTTATGGCGGGGACTACAATGAGCAGTTCTTC; CDR3aa: CASSFYGGDYNEQFF
v_gene: TRBV29-1; j_gene: TRBJ2-3; d_gene: .; abundance: .; CDR3nt: TGCAGCGTTGATCCCGGCACAGATACGCAGTATTTT; CDR3aa: CSVDPGTDTQYF
v_gene: TRBV2; j_gene: TRBJ2-1; d_gene: .; abundance: .; CDR3nt: TGTGAATCCTGGGGCGGTTACAATGAGCAGTTCTTC; CDR3aa: CESWGGYNEQFF
v_gene: TRBV5-1; j_gene: TRBJ2-5; d_gene: TRBD1; abundance: .; CDR3nt: TGCGCCAGCAGCGGGGGACAGGGGACGTTGGAGACCCAGTACTTC; CDR3aa: CASSGGQGTLETQYF
v_gene: TRBV27; j_gene: TRBJ2-3; d_gene: TRBD2; abundance: .; CDR3nt: TGTGCCAGCAGTTTCGGCGGGAGACACACAGATACGCAGTATTTT; CDR3aa: CASSFGGRHTDTQYF
v_gene: TRBV5-5; j_gene: TRBJ1-5; d_gene: .; abundance: .; CDR3nt: TGTGCCAGCAGCTTGGCAGGCTGGGGGGGAGATAGCAATCAGCCCCAGCATTTT; CDR3aa: CASSLAGWGGDSNQPQHF
v_gene: TRBV15; j_gene: TRBJ1-1; d_gene: TRBD1; abundance: .; CDR3nt: TGTGCCACCAGCAGAGGAGGGACAGGGTCGCCCATGAACACTGAAGCTTTCTTT; CDR3aa: CATSRGGTGSPMNTEAFF
v_gene: TRBV5-1; j_gene: TRBJ2-7; d_gene: .; abundance: .; CDR3nt: TGCGCCAGCAGCTTGGGGCTCCCTGGGTACTACGAGCAGTACTTC; CDR3aa: CASSLGLPGYYEQYF